The T cell receptor (beta chain) under discussion was sequenced for a study of early T cells in non-severe SARS-CoV-2 infection. At the level of the study: Bulk RNA taken from unsorted whole blood was sequenced, leaving chains unpaired. Study results and limitations: There was a bias toward anti-spike CD8 responses in VDJdb matching, which missed private and CD4 specificities.

Researchers attached unique molecular identifiers to individual cDNA molecules. One entry per CDR3 protein results from TCRdb running MiXCR on the 5' RACE reads. Altogether 63,000 or so distinct CDR3 sequences are present, about 10% being singletons, with the ten largest covering roughly 7%. This clonotype was picked up a small number of times. Its cognate antigen is unknown. Per germline, CDR1 SGDLS and CDR2 YYNGEE. This CDR3 region has 15 residues. Trimming removed 2 bases at V and 0 bases at J, with 8 bases between. Sequencing used whole blood. This receptor was taken from an adult who was a healthcare worker with PCR-confirmed SARS-CoV-2 infection or an uninfected control (not recorded which). V and J are TRBV9 and TRBJ2-2; D might be TRBD1 (6 bases). The CDR3 protein is CASSVRGTNTGELFF. Here the CDR3 DNA reads TGTGCCAGCAGCGTCAGGGGAACGAACACCGGGGAGCTGTTTTTT.